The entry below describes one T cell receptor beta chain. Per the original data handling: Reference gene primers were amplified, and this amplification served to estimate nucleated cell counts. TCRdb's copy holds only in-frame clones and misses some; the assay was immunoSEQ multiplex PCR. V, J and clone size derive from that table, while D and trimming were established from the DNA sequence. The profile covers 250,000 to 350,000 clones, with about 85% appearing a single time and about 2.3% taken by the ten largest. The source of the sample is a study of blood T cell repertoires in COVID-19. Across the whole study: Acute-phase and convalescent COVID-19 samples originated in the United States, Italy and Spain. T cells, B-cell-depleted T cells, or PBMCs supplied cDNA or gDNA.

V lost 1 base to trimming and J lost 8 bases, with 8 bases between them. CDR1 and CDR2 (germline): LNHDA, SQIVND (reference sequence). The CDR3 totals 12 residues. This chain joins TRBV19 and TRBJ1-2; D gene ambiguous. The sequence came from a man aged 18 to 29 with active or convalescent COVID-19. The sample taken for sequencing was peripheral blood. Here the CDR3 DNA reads TGTGCCAGTAGTATAGGAGGGAACGGCTACACCTTC. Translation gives CASSIGGNGYTF. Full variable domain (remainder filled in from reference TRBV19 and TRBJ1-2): DGGITQSPKYLFRKEGQNVTLSCEQNLNHDAMYWYRQDPGQGLRLIYYSQIVNDFQKGDIAEGYSVSREKKESFPLTVTSAQKNPTAFYLCASSIGGNGYTFGSGTRLTVV.